This T cell receptor beta chain was found in a study of cytomegalovirus exposure and HLA in healthy donors. Study summary: Membership in the Caucasian-associated ancestry cluster was found for around four fifths of 398 genotyped donors.

The PCR made use of 60 Vbeta and 13 Jbeta primers. Clones were read by immunoSEQ multiplex PCR, and TCRdb kept only the in-frame ones, dropping some. The sample gives 300,000 or so clones, approximately 84% of which show up once; approximately 2% is in the top ten. Study-level findings and limits: Immune exposure information available was restricted to CMV serostatus.

CDR3 size: 13 residues. CDR1 and CDR2 from the germline V gene are GTSNPN and SVGIG (reference sequence). V was shortened by 1 base and J by 2 bases, with 8 bases between the two germline ends. Regarding this clone: Its antigen remains unknown. The identical CDR3 is also encoded by other nucleotide sequences in the sample.

Sequencing was carried out using PBMCs. The J gene is TRBJ1-1, the V gene TRBV30; D is perhaps TRBD1 (6 bases). The TCR was taken from a woman aged 40 to 55 in good health and CMV-seropositive. This CDR3 reads CAWSEQGNTEAFF. The CDR3 DNA sequence: TGTGCCTGGAGTGAACAGGGAAACACTGAAGCTTTCTTT.